Below, one T cell receptor beta chain is given with its context. The CDR3 is 14 residues long. V was pared by 5 bases and J by 6 bases, with 14 bases between. The germline V gene has CDR1 KGHDR and CDR2 SFDVKD. Per the study methods: Amplifying reference gene primers gave estimates of nucleated cell counts. Clones were read by immunoSEQ multiplex PCR, and TCRdb kept only the in-frame ones, dropping some. The V and J calls and clone size are taken from that table; D and trimming were inferred from the DNA. The sample yields about 240,000 clones, around 86% seen once. This entry comes from a study of blood T cell repertoires in COVID-19. The overall study: Acute-phase and convalescent COVID-19 samples originated in the United States, Italy and Spain. Sources were T cells, B-cell-depleted T cells, or PBMCs; the material itself was cDNA or gDNA.

Sequencing used peripheral blood. The source is a man aged 25 to 45 who had recovered from COVID-19. The chain has TRBV24-1 and TRBJ2-3; D might be TRBD2 (7 bases). CDR3 sequence: CATSVRGRADTQYF. CDR3 coding DNA: TGTGCCACCAGTGTGAGGGGGAGGGCTGATACGCAGTATTTT.